This TCR beta chain was found in a study of CD8 T cells in Susac syndrome. Random hexamers were used to reverse transcribe 0.5 to 1 ug of RNA. The method of amplification for TCR beta CDR3 was immunoSEQ multiplex PCR, covering 54 Vbeta and 13 Jbeta. TCRdb fed the immunoSEQ multiplex PCR reads into MiXCR, producing one record per CDR3 protein. The sample carries 200,000 or so distinct CDR3 sequences, roughly 95% recorded once. Study observations and caveats: Acknowledgment was made by the study that its TCR sequencing and HLA analysis involved a relatively small number of individuals.

Those who served as multiple sclerosis controls were treatment-naive patients with stable or active relapsing-remitting disease. This CDR3 has 13 residues. Germline CDR1 is MNHEY and CDR2 is SVGAGI. Trimming shortened V by 5 bases and J by 2 bases, and 9 bases separated the two germline ends. On this clonotype itself: Its cognate antigen is unknown.

The chain is built from TRBV6-5 and TRBJ1-2; D unclear. Sequenced input: CD4+ T cells from PBMCs. The TCR was taken from a human donor with multiple sclerosis. CDR3 nucleotide sequence: TGTGCCAGCAGTCGGTCGGGGAACTATGGCTACACCTTC. Its protein product is CASSRSGNYGYTF.